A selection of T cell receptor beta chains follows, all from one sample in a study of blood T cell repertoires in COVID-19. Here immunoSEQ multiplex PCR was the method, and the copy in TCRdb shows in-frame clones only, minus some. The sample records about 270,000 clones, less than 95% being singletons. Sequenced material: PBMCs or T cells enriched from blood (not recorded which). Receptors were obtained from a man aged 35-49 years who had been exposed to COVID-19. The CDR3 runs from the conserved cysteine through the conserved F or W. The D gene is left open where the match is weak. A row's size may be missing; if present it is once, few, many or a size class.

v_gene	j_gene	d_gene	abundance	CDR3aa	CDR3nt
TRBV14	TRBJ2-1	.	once	CASSQATVAYNEQFF	TGTGCCAGCAGCCAAGCTACTGTAGCCTACAATGAGCAGTTCTTC
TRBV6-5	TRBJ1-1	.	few	CASSQMNTEAFF	TGTGCCAGCAGTCAGATGAACACTGAAGCTTTCTTT
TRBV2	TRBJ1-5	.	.	CASRDRSGNQPQHF	TGTGCCAGCCGCGACAGGTCGGGAAATCAGCCCCAGCATTTT
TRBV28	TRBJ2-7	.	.	CASTTATYEQYF	TGTGCCAGCACCACCGCTACCTACGAGCAGTACTTC
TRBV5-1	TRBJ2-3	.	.	CASSPRQGGRTDTQYF	TGCGCCAGCAGCCCTCGGCAGGGCGGCCGCACAGATACGCAGTATTTT
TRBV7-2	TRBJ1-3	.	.	CASRLTGSGNTIYF	TGTGCCAGCAGGCTCACGGGATCCGGAAACACCATATATTTT
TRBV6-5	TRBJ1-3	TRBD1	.	CASRRQGSGNTIYF	TGTGCCAGCAGGCGACAGGGATCTGGAAACACCATATATTTT
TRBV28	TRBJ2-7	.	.	CASSSTRGMSYEQYF	TGTGCCAGCAGCTCCACTAGAGGGATGTCCTACGAGCAGTACTTC
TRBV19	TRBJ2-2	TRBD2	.	CASTHVVLAGDTGELFF	TGTGCCAGTACTCACGTGGTACTAGCGGGAGACACCGGGGAGCTGTTTTTT
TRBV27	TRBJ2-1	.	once	CASSHYNEQFF	TGTGCCAGCAGCCATTACAATGAGCAGTTCTTC
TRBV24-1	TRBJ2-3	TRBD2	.	CATSDLALAGDTDTQYF	TGTGCCACCAGTGATTTAGCACTAGCGGGAGACACAGATACGCAGTATTTT
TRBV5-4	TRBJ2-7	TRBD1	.	CASSEGMGQGVDEQYF	TGTGCCAGCAGCGAGGGAATGGGACAGGGGGTCGACGAGCAGTACTTC
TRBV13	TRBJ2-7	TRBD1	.	CASSVQGAREQYF	TGTGCCAGCAGCGTACAGGGGGCAAGGGAGCAGTACTTC
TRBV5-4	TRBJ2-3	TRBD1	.	CASSWTGSMDTQYF	TGTGCCAGCAGCTGGACAGGGTCGATGGATACGCAGTATTTT
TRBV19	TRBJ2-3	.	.	CASSMLSADTQYF	TGTGCCAGTAGTATGTTGTCGGCAGATACGCAGTATTTT
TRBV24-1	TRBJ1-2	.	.	CATSDSGQMNYGYTF	TGTGCCACCAGTGATTCTGGTCAGATGAACTATGGCTACACCTTC
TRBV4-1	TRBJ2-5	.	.	CASANQLETQYF	TGCGCCAGCGCGAACCAACTAGAGACCCAGTACTTC
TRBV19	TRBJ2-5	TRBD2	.	CASSILAGVGETQYF	TGTGCCAGTAGTATTTTGGCGGGAGTGGGAGAGACCCAGTACTTC
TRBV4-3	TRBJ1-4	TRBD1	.	CASSQDSWTGGEKLFF	TGCGCCAGCAGCCAAGATTCGTGGACAGGGGGTGAAAAACTGTTTTTT
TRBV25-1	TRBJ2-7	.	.	CASSEVGGDYEQYF	TGTGCCAGCAGTGAAGTTGGCGGGGACTACGAGCAGTACTTC
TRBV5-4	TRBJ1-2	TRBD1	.	CASTLSGQGALIGYTF	TGTGCCAGCACACTATCGGGGCAGGGGGCATTAATTGGCTACACCTTC
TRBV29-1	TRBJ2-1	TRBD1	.	CSVEGGQGANEQFF	TGCAGCGTTGAAGGAGGGCAGGGGGCCAATGAGCAGTTCTTC
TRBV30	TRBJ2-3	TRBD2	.	CAWSDYSGRASDTQYF	TGTGCCTGGAGTGACTACAGCGGGAGGGCCTCAGATACGCAGTATTTT
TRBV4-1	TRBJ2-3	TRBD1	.	CASSQLTGVSTDTQYF	TGCGCCAGCAGCCAGCTGACAGGGGTTAGCACAGATACGCAGTATTTT
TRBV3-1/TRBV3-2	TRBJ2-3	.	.	CASSQLRTDTQYF	TGTGCCAGCAGCCAACTCAGGACAGATACGCAGTATTTT
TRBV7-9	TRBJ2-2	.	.	CASSIFRDKNTGELFF	TGTGCCAGCAGTATCTTCCGGGACAAAAACACCGGGGAGCTGTTTTTT
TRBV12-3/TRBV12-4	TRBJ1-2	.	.	CASSPGNNYGYTF	TGTGCCAGCAGCCCGGGGAACAACTATGGCTACACCTTC
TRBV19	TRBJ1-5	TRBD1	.	CASSMRDRGSQPQHF	TGTGCCAGTAGTATGCGGGACAGGGGGTCCCAGCCCCAGCATTTT
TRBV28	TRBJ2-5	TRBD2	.	CASSLTSVETQYF	TGTGCCAGCAGTTTGACTAGCGTAGAGACCCAGTACTTC
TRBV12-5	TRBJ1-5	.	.	CASGLERLPQHF	TGTGCTAGTGGTTTGGAGAGACTGCCCCAGCATTTT
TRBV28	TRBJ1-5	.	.	CASSPSNQPQHF	TGTGCCAGCAGCCCGAGCAATCAGCCCCAGCATTTT
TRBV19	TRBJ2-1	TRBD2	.	CASSLAGEVRFF	TGTGCCAGTAGTTTAGCGGGAGAGGTCCGATTCTTC
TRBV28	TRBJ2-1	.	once	CATDSSGDRYNEQFF	TGTGCCACCGATTCTTCGGGGGACCGATACAATGAGCAGTTCTTC
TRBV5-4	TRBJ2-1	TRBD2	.	CASSPAGGSYNEQFF	TGTGCCAGCAGCCCAGCGGGGGGCTCCTACAATGAGCAGTTCTTC
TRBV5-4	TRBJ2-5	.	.	CASSPGTPRARETQYF	TGTGCCAGCAGCCCAGGGACTCCGAGAGCTAGAGAGACCCAGTACTTC
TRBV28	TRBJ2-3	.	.	CASSLGWATDTQYF	TGTGCCAGCAGTTTAGGATGGGCCACAGATACGCAGTATTTT
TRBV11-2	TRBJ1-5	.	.	CASSLVAGAGPQHF	TGTGCCAGCAGCTTAGTGGCAGGGGCCGGGCCCCAGCATTTT
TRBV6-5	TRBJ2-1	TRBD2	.	CASSPGLALGEQFF	TGTGCCAGCAGCCCAGGACTAGCTCTTGGCGAGCAGTTCTTC
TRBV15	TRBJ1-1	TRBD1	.	CATSRGLPGQGREAFF	TGTGCCACCAGCAGAGGTCTACCGGGACAGGGGCGTGAAGCTTTCTTT
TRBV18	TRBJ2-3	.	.	CASSPGTSDTQYF	TGTGCCAGCTCCCCGGGTACCTCCGATACGCAGTATTTT
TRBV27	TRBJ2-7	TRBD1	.	CASSFAGGVYEQYF	TGTGCCAGCAGTTTCGCAGGGGGCGTATACGAGCAGTACTTC
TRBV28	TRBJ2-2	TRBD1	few	CASSFVKGGRTGGGSTGELFF	TGTGCCAGCAGTTTTGTAAAGGGAGGCCGGACAGGGGGCGGTAGCACCGGGGAGCTGTTTTTT